This TCR beta chain was recovered during a study of shared clonotypes between healthy human individuals (dated by TCRdb to 2020 to 2022). Regarding the study in general: A couple of women and a few men aged 18 to 49 years were included in the cohort. To estimate repertoire size and how much clonotype sharing occurs between individuals, the study deeply sequenced the blood TCR repertoires of several healthy adults. Different laboratories and diverse techniques were used to prepare libraries and sequence TCR repertoires, to increase sequencing depth and limit assay-specific biases. Each donor's leukapheresis produced roughly between roughly 0.85 and 9.5 billion PBMCs. For each donor, CD4 naive and CD4 memory were each given three plates, CD8 naive was given two plates, and CD8 memory was given one plate. Broad study findings and their caveats: Pairwise subsampling led to the expectation that sequencing depth would affect the degree of clonotype sharing among donors. The genetic and exposure-history diversity represented was limited by the small number of donors. Rarefaction of sorted-subset datasets indicated incomplete sequencing despite the large sequencing depth. Only blood was sampled, and tissue TCR repertoires likely differ from those in blood. Naive subsets generally had larger estimated clonotype richness than memory subsets did. Across a handful of donors, 5% to 6% of naive CD4, approximately 3.5% of naive CD8, 2.3% of memory CD4, and over 0.35% of memory CD8 clonotypes were shared. Compared with non-shared clonotypes, clonotypes shared by all four sorted-subset donors had higher generation probabilities.

For the CD8 naive samples, CD45RO-negative cells were positively selected for CCR7, yielding a CD45RA+CCR7+ population from which TemRA cells were excluded. The donors were healthy, HIV-negative adults with no recently reported acute infections or vaccinations. Every donor was a Caucasian adult living in Nashville, Tennessee, USA. After blood collection by leukapheresis, PBMCs were isolated using Ficoll-Histopaque density gradient centrifugation and then cryopreserved in the vapor phase of liquid nitrogen. Purity and quantity of every magnetically sorted T cell population were checked by analytical flow cytometry. From each sorted fraction, genomic DNA was isolated and quantified by UV absorbance on a Nanodrop 2000c. Notes on this clone: Its antigen remains undetermined. Base qualities are not recorded, but no much larger clone differs from it by a single base.

Using the deep immunoSEQ assay, multiplex PCR amplified TCR CDR3 regions from genomic DNA. Extracted genomic DNA from each cell subset was distributed evenly across all wells of several immunoSEQ 96-well plates, and each plate was treated as a replicate. For sorted subsets, around 200 ng genomic DNA, equal to tens of thousands of T cell genomes, was loaded into each replicate PCR. Purified libraries were measured with a Qubit 3.0 fluorometer, size-checked on a Bioanalyzer 2100, and measured again with the KAPA Library Quantification kit. Every immunoSEQ 96-well plate was sequenced on a separate single-read 150-cycle Illumina NextSeq 550 flow cell. The authors processed their data as follows. Because the immunoSEQ output held only junctional sequences and lacked quality scores, the filtering could not match the filtering applied to full-length reads. To assign V/J genes and CDR3, sequences were annotated against IMGT germline references using PyIR, a Python wrapper for IgBLAST v1.9. Reads with weak V/J assignments (E-value above 1e-6), missing CDR3, stop codons, out-of-frame junctions, or ambiguous translated residues were removed. V3J clonotypes were defined as sequences sharing an identical inferred V gene, J gene, and CDR3 amino acid sequence. Percentage overlap between repertoires was calculated by dividing the number of shared unique clonotypes by the size of the smaller repertoire. Repertoire richness was assessed with RTK rarefaction, the Chao1 estimator, and Recon v2.1 estimates of unobserved clonotypes. For all TCRbeta clonotypes obtained by the gDNA method from four donors, generation probabilities were computed with OLGA. TCRdb took over this immuneACCESS table, retaining in-frame rearrangements with V and J assigned. Such tables are incomplete; in checked studies, under half of the missing clones stem from an unresolved V gene, and the remainder is unexplained. The DNA gave D and trimming, while V, J and clone size come from that table. This sample has millions of clones in its table, and around 93% of those were observed once. The ten largest clones represent 1.5% to 2% of the sample.

Clipping removes 9 bases from V and 6 bases from J, with 20 as the unmatched junction base count. Looking up the germline V gene yields CDR1 MDHEN and CDR2 SYDVKM. The CDR3 sequence holds 17 residues, the cysteine and phenylalanine included. Kept here is only the CDR3 DNA, which spans 51 bases and is read in frame from base 1. The TCR sequence derives from a man aged 18 to 30 in good health. Some clones in this sample may be carry-over from other donors' samples. Sequenced material: naive CD8+ T cells from PBMCs. Sample cell subset or site, as interpreted from the label and publication: CD45RA+CCR7+. The rearranged segments are TRBV28 and TRBJ2-3, and 8 bases in between align with TRBD2. The sequenced DNA: TGTGCCAGGAGAGTTTCTGTAGGGACTAGAGAGGGGGATACGCAGTATTTT. It codes for CARRVSVGTREGDTQYF.